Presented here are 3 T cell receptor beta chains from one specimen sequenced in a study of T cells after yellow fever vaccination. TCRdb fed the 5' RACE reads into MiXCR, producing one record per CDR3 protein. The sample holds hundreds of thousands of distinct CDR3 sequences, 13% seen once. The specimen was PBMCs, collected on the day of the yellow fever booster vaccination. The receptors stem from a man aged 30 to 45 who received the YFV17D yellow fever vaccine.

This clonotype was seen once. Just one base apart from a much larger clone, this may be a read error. CDR3 protein: CSAEEEDSYNEQFF. The CDR3 DNA sequence: TGCAGCGCTGAGGAGGAGGACTCCTACAATGAGCAGTTCTTC. The V and J genes are TRBV29-1 and TRBJ2-1, with D tentatively TRBD2 (5 bases). Between the trimmed V and J ends, which lost 7 bases and 0 bases, there was a span of 13 bases. The CDR3 is 14 residues long. CDR1 is SQVTM and CDR2 is ANQGSEA in the germline V gene.

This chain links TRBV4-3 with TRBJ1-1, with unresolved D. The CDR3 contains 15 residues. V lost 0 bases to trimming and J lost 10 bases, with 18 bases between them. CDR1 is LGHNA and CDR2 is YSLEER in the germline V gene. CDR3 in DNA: TGCGCCAGCAGCCAAGAGAGCACAGTGATTTCGTCAGCTTTCTTT. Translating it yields CASSQESTVISSAFF.

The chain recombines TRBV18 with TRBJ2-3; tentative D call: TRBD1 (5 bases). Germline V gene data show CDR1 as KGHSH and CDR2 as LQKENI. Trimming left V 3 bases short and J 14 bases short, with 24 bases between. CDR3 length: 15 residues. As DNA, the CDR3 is TGTGCCAGCTCACCTGAAACAGGACCAGAGGCGAGGAGGTATTTT. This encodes CASSPETGPEARRYF.